These 15 T cell receptor beta chains share one sample of origin, sequenced in a study of T cell responses to AZD1222 COVID-19 vaccine. Sequenced by immunoSEQ multiplex PCR; TCRdb stores in-frame clones only, minus some. The profile shows some 130,000 clones, about 94% of them singletons. Sequences were derived from peripheral blood, sampled on day 0 of AZD1222 vaccination. The receptor source for this set is an adult in good health.

V usage is TRBV27 and J usage is TRBJ2-5; 7 bases agree with TRBD1. The CDR3 contains 15 residues. The V and J ends lost 6 bases and 4 bases, in that order; junction bases with no gene match: 11. Germline CDR1 is MNHEY and CDR2 is SMNVEV (reference sequence). This CDR3 reads CASRRQGGGGETQYF. Here the CDR3 DNA reads TGTGCCAGCAGGAGACAGGGTGGCGGCGGAGAGACCCAGTACTTC.

The V gene is TRBV5-1, the J gene TRBJ1-6; D remains unclear. Between the trimmed V and J ends, which lost 2 bases and 11 bases, there was a span of 14 bases. Per the germline V gene, CDR1 is SGHRS and CDR2 is YFSETQ. The CDR3 sequence is 14 residues long. Here the CDR3 reads CASSFVGLEAPLHF. The DNA of the CDR3 is TGCGCCAGCAGCTTCGTAGGACTGGAGGCACCCCTCCACTTT.

The J gene is TRBJ1-4, the V gene TRBV6-6; D remains unclear. V lost 7 bases and J lost 4, with 13 bases in between. This CDR3 is built from 14 residues. CDR1 and CDR2 (germline): MNHNY, SVGAGI (reference sequence). The CDR3 DNA follows: TGTGCCAGCACTGACCCCGGAGTTAATGAAAAACTGTTTTTT. Encoded protein: CASTDPGVNEKLFF.

This clone has a handful of counts. The CDR3 sequence is CASSLTGKPYEQYF. The CDR3 DNA reads as TGCGCCAGCAGCTTAACCGGGAAACCCTACGAGCAGTACTTC. The rearrangement uses TRBV5-1 and TRBJ2-7, with TRBD2 as a possible D gene (5 bases). Germline CDR1 is SGHRS and CDR2 is YFSETQ. The CDR3 is made up of 14 amino acids. The V gene lost 2 bases and the J gene lost 2 bases, with 11 bases spanning the gap.

The CDR3 DNA reads as TGTGCCAGCCTCCCCCGGACAGGGGGCAGATTGACTAACTATGGCTACACCTTC. Protein product: CASLPRTGGRLTNYGYTF. The chain is built from TRBV28 and TRBJ1-2, with TRBD1 identical over 11 bases. CDR3 length: 18 amino acids. With V trimmed by 8 bases and J by 0 bases, 14 bases remained unmatched. Germline CDR1 and CDR2: MDHEN and SYDVKM.

The chain is built from TRBV5-1 and TRBJ1-1, with a weak D call TRBD1 (5 bases). V was shortened by 2 bases and J by 4 bases, with 15 bases between the two germline ends. CDR1 SGHRS and CDR2 YFSETQ come from the germline V gene. There are 15 residues in the CDR3. The CDR3 nucleotides are TGCGCCAGCAGCTTCGGACCCAAAGGGACCACTGAAGCTTTCTTT. This gives the protein CASSFGPKGTTEAFF.

The chain employs TRBV3-1 (or the pseudogene TRBV3-2) and TRBJ2-3; 13 bases align to TRBD2. Per germline, CDR1 LGHDT and CDR2 YNNKEL (reference sequence). This CDR3 has 17 residues. The V segment lost 4 bases and the J segment 0 bases; nucleotides outside the gene matches: 4. CDR3 nucleotide sequence: TGTGCCAGCAGCCGCATACTAGCGGGGGGGAGCACAGATACGCAGTATTTT. Its translation: CASSRILAGGSTDTQYF.

V and J are TRBV9 and TRBJ2-1; D is possibly TRBD2 (5 bases). V lost 0 bases, J lost 10 bases, and 14 bases lay in between. This CDR3 is built from 14 residues. The germline V gene has CDR1 SGDLS and CDR2 YYNGEE. The CDR3: CASSVGWRRLEQFF. As DNA, the CDR3 is TGTGCCAGCAGCGTAGGGTGGCGGAGGTTAGAGCAGTTCTTC. Full variable domain (remainder filled in from reference TRBV9 and TRBJ2-1): DSGVTQTPKHLITATGQRVTLRCSPRSGDLSVYWYQQSLDQGLQFLIQYYNGEERAKGNILERFSAQQFPDLHSELNLSSLELGDSALYFCASSVGWRRLEQFFGPGTRLTVL.

The V call is TRBV5-1, the J call TRBJ1-1; the D is unclear. Trimming pared 0 bases from V and 4 bases from J, leaving 7 bases between. CDR1 and CDR2 (germline): SGHRS, YFSETQ. CDR3 length equals 13 residues. The CDR3: CASSLGWGTEAFF. The CDR3 bases are TGCGCCAGCAGCTTGGGATGGGGCACTGAAGCTTTCTTT.

The chain couples TRBV27 to TRBJ2-7, with 11 bases identical to TRBD2. The V segment lost 10 bases and the J segment 7 bases; nucleotides outside the gene matches: 9. The CDR3 sequence is 13 residues long. The germline CDR1 and CDR2 sequences are MNHEY and SMNVEV (reference sequence). The CDR3 region has the DNA TGTGCCATCGGGACTAGCGGTGCTATAGAGCAGTACTTC. Protein: CAIGTSGAIEQYF.

This chain links TRBV20-1 with TRBJ2-7; 7 nucleotides agree with TRBD1. The germline CDR1 and CDR2 sequences are DFQATT and SNEGSKA (reference sequence). The CDR3 contains 11 residues. The ends lost 6 bases at V and 5 bases at J; junction bases unmatched: 4. In DNA, the CDR3 is TGCAGTGCGAGTACAGGGGACGAGCAGTACTTC. Residues: CSASTGDEQYF.

The rearrangement joins TRBV6-5 to TRBJ2-7, with D perhaps matching TRBD1 (6 bases). CDR3 length: 12 residues. The germline gives CDR1 MNHEY, CDR2 SVGAGI. V lost 5 bases, J lost 2 bases, and 7 bases lay in between. The CDR3 reads CASSQGTYEQYF. The CDR3 DNA is TGTGCCAGCAGTCAGGGGACCTACGAGCAGTACTTC.

V gene TRBV7-9 combines with J gene TRBJ2-2; 13 positions agree with TRBD2. Trimming at V came to 8 bases and at J to 6 bases, leaving 6 bases not matched to a gene. CDR1 SEHNR and CDR2 FQNEAQ come from the germline V gene (reference sequence). The CDR3 length is 15 residues. The CDR3 sequence is CASGNGLAGAGELFF. CDR3 DNA: TGTGCCAGCGGGAATGGACTAGCGGGAGCCGGGGAGCTGTTTTTT.

The chain has TRBV27 and TRBJ1-2; unclear D gene. Trimming stripped 0 bases from V and 4 bases from J, with 9 bases between. This CDR3 spans 14 amino acids. Per the germline V gene, CDR1 is MNHEY and CDR2 is SMNVEV (reference sequence). The CDR3 sequence: CASSLSGLTYGYTF. In DNA, the CDR3 is TGTGCCAGCAGTTTATCAGGCCTGACCTATGGCTACACCTTC.

The gene calls are TRBV30 and TRBJ1-2; D remains ambiguous. Trimming took 7 bases from V and 13 from J, leaving 25 bases between them. CDR1 GTSNPN and CDR2 SVGIG come from the germline V gene (reference sequence). There are 13 residues in the CDR3. The CDR3 here is CALQESRPRPLTF. The CDR3 DNA reads TGTGCCTTGCAGGAGTCCCGCCCTCGACCTCTCACCTTC.